This entry is about one T cell receptor (beta chain). Its antigen is not identified. These data belong to a study of T cell repertoires in ileal Crohn's disease. Across the whole study: Median disease duration was roughly 8.5 years; 30% to 35% smoked at surgery. Operated complications were stricturing disease (approximately 61%) and penetrating disease (roughly 39%). Study results and caveats: Mucosal expansions were suggested to be mainly CD8 T cells. Clonality above 26.8% at surgery always came with endoscopic recurrence.

CDR3 length equals 14 residues. With 1 base removed from V and 0 bases from J, the gap between germline ends came to 4 bases. CDR1 is LNHDA, CDR2 SQIVND, per germline (reference sequence). Method: immunoSEQ multiplex PCR; TCRdb's copy keeps in-frame clones and lacks some. In the table there are over 14,000 clones, 80% of which are singletons. The chain combines TRBV19 with TRBJ2-1; D unresolved. This receptor was identified in an adult with Crohn's disease. Sequencing input: ileal tissue. The chain's CDR3 is CASSIGSSYNEQFF. The DNA of the CDR3 is TGTGCCAGTAGTATAGGGAGCTCCTACAATGAGCAGTTCTTC.